The clone carrying this TCR beta chain was found a few times. No antigen is known for it. CDR1 and CDR2 (germline): DFQATT, SNEGSKA (reference sequence). The V segment lost 4 bases and the J segment 0 bases; nucleotides outside the gene matches: 5. This CDR3 is 15 amino acids long. Treatment noted: approximately 11-day PBMC culture with coronavirus spike peptide pools or control peptides (ViraFEST assay). PCR-confirmed positives ranged from March to December 2020, preceding US Alpha, Beta and Delta variants. This record belongs to a study of vaccination and CD4 T cells after COVID-19. General study findings and limits: Vaccine-specific clones in convalescent patients were spike mono-reactive in 304 of 307 cases.

Oncomine TCR Beta short-read sequencing was applied to DNA from cultured CD4+ T cells. Investigators obtained genomic DNA by extraction from cultured CD4+ T cells. In TCRdb, the PCR reads were re-called with MiXCR into one record per CDR3 protein. The repertoire holds fewer than 20,000 distinct CDR3 sequences, around 60% seen once, with around 12% in the top ten. The clonotype was recovered from a human donor who had recovered from COVID-19. This sequence joins TRBV20-1 and TRBJ2-7; 11 bases align to TRBD2. Sequencing was carried out using CD4+ T cells from blood, cultured in vitro. This CDR3 reads CSAILGTSGSYEQYF. The DNA for the CDR3 is TGCAGTGCTATACTCGGGACTAGCGGCTCCTACGAGCAGTACTTC.